This TCR beta chain was sequenced during a study of blood T cell repertoires in COVID-19 (dated by TCRdb to the early 2020s). About the study as a whole: Samples from collaborators originated in the United States, Italy and Spain and spanned both the acute and convalescent phases of COVID-19. The material from the prospective study consisted of cDNA or gDNA derived from T cells, B-cell-depleted T cells, or PBMCs. Subjects who had been exposed to COVID-19, were actively infected with it, or had recovered from it provided the deeply sampled blood TCRbeta repertoires that made up the dataset. The repertoires were released in a freely available public database meant as a resource for research on the immune response to SARS-CoV-2. The samples were drawn from two sources: the first 160 participants of the ongoing ImmuneRACE study, and approximately 1,300 subjects contributed by 6 global collaborators. The sample metadata nearly always contained a de-identified subject ID, COVID-19 status, age in years and sex. Where available, HLA class I and class II types were taken from metadata supplied by the sample provider and were not determined by assay-based typing. The full study reports these points: Clinical and demographic metadata were provided uncurated, with the amount varying by source and participant.

TCRbeta CDR3 regions were amplified from genomic DNA by means of the immunoSEQ Assay, a bias-controlled multiplex PCR. As for the authors' bioinformatics: Within the assay, amplification of reference gene primers was used to estimate how many nucleated cells each sample contained. To quantify the absolute abundance of each unique TCRbeta CDR3 rearrangement, sequence reads were collapsed and filtered. For each sample, productive Simpson clonality was calculated by taking the square root of Simpson's diversity index across productive rearrangements. The clones in this table, taken by TCRdb from immuneACCESS, are in-frame only. Not every clone is retained; where verified, under half of the shortfall comes from an unresolved V gene, and the cause of the rest is unknown. The DNA gave D and trimming, while V, J and clone size come from that table. The sample table lists about 73,000 clones, 90% of them with a count of one. The ten largest make up less than 6.5% of the sample.

The collaborating institutions used their own protocols to collect whole blood in K2EDTA tubes. Collaborator samples were shipped for TCRbeta analysis as frozen whole blood, isolated PBMCs, or DNA extracted from either sample type. On this clone itself: Its recognized antigen is unknown. It has no much larger one-base neighbor in the sample; base qualities were not kept.

Via the germline V gene, CDR1 is SQVTM and CDR2 ANQGSEA. The CDR3 goes from the cysteine to the phenylalanine over 17 residues. Of all the DNA, just the CDR3 is kept, 51 bases in frame from base 1. This sequence uses TRBV29-1 and TRBJ2-3; the D segment could be TRBD2, given 6 matching bases. The sequenced sample was peripheral blood. The TCR originated in a woman between 18 and 29 years old with acute or convalescent COVID-19. The CDR3 is CSPKCPVRLGDTDTQYF. The DNA sequence is TGCAGTCCGAAGTGCCCCGTTAGACTAGGAGACACAGATACGCAGTATTTT.